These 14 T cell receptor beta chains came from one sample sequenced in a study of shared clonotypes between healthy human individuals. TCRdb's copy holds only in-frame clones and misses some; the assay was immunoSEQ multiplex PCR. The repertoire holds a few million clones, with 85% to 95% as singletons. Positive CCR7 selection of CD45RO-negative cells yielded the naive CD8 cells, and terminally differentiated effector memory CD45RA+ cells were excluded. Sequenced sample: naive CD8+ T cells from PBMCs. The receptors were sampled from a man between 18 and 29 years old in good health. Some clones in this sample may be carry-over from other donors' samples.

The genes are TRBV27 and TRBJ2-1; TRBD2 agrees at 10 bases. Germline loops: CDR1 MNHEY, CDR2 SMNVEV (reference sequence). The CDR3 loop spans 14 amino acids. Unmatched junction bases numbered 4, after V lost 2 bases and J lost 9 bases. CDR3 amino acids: CASSLSGRVIEQFF. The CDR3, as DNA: TGTGCCAGCAGTTTAAGCGGGAGGGTTATTGAGCAGTTCTTC.

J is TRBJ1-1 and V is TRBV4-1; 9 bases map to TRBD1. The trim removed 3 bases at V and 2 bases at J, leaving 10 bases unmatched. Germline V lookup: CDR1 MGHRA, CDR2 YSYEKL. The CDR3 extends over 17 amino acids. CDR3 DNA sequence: TGCGCCAGCAGCCAGGGACAGGGAGGAATCCTAAACACTGAAGCTTTCTTT. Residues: CASSQGQGGILNTEAFF.

In DNA form, the CDR3 reads TGTGCCAGCAGCAGTGGACTAGCGGGGGCCTACGAGCAGTACTTC. As protein: CASSSGLAGAYEQYF. The chain links TRBV7-3 to TRBJ2-7; 13 bases map to TRBD2. Per germline, CDR1 SGHTA and CDR2 FQGTGA. The CDR3 length is 15 residues. Unmatched junction bases numbered 3, after V lost 5 bases and J lost 2 bases.

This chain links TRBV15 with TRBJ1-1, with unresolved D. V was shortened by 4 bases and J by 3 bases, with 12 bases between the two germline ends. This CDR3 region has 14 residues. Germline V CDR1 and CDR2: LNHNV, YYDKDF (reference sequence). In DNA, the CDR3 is TGTGCCACCAGCACCGGGTGGTCGGACACTGAAGCTTTCTTT. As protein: CATSTGWSDTEAFF.

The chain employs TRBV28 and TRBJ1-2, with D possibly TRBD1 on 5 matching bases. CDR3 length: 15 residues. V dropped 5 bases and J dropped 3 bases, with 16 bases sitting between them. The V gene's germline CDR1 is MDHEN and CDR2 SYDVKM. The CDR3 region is CASSPLGESDYGYTF. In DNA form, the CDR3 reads TGTGCCAGCAGTCCCTTGGGGGAATCGGACTATGGCTACACCTTC.

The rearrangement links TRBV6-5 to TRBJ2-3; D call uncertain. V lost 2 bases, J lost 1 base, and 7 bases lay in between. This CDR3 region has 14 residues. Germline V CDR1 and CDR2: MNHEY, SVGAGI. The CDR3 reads CASSYTRGTDTQYF. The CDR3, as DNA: TGTGCCAGCAGTTACACCCGGGGCACAGATACGCAGTATTTT.

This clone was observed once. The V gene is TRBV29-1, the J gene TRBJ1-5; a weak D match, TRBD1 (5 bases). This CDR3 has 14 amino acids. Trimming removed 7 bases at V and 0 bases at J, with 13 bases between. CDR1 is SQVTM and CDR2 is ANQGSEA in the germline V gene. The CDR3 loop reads CSAAGGDSNQPQHF. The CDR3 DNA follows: TGCAGCGCCGCGGGAGGGGATAGCAATCAGCCCCAGCATTTT.

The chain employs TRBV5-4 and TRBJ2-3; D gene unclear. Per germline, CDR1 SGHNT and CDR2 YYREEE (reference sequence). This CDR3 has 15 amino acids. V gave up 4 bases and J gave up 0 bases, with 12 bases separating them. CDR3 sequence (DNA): TGTGCCAGCAGCCCCAGTGTCAGTAGCACAGATACGCAGTATTTT. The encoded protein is CASSPSVSSTDTQYF.

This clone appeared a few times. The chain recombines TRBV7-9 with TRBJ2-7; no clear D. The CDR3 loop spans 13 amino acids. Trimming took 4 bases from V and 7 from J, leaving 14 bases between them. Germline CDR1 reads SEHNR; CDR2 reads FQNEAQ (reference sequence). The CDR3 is CASSYKETREQYF. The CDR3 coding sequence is TGTGCCAGCAGCTACAAGGAAACCAGAGAGCAGTACTTC.

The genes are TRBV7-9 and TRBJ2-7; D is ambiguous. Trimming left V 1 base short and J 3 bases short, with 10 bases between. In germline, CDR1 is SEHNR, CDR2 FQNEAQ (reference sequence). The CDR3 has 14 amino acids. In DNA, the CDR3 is TGTGCCAGCAGCTTAGGGCTTGGGCACTACGAGCAGTACTTC. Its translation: CASSLGLGHYEQYF.

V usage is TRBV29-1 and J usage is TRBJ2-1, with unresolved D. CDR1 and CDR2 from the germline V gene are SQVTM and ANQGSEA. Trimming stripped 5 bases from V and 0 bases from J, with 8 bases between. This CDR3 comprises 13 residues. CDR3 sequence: CSVRVASYNEQFF. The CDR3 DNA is TGCAGCGTTCGAGTGGCCTCCTACAATGAGCAGTTCTTC.

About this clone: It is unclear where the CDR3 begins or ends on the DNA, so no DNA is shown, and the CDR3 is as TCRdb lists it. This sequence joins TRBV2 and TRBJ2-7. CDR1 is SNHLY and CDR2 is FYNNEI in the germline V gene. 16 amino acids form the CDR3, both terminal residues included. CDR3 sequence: CASSTSYRDGGYEQYF.

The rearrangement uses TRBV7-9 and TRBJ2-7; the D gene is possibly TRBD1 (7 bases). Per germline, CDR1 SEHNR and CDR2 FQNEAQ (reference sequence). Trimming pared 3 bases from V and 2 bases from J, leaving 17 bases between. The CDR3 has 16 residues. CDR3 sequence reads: CASSFEGAGQTYEQYF. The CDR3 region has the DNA TGTGCCAGCAGCTTCGAAGGGGCGGGACAGACCTACGAGCAGTACTTC.

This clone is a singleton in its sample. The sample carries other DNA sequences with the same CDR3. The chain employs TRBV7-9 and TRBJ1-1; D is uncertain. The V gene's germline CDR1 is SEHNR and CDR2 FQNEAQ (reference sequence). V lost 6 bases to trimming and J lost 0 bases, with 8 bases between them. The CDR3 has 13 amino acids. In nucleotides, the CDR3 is TGTGCCAGCAGTTTGCCCCTGAACACTGAAGCTTTCTTT. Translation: CASSLPLNTEAFF.